This TCR beta chain came from a study of TIL therapy for anti-PD-1-resistant metastatic lung cancer. Time point: pre-treatment sample, taken before nivolumab and TIL therapy. V lost 5 bases to trimming and J lost 2 bases, with 13 bases between them. CDR1 is SGHRS, CDR2 YFSETQ, per germline. CDR3 length: 14 amino acids. The libraries were made with immunoSEQ v3. Assay: immunoSEQ multiplex PCR; the TCRdb copy retains only in-frame clones and omits some. This table holds just under 60,000 clones, about two thirds found once. The source material was blood, sampled at baseline. V is TRBV5-1 and J is TRBJ1-2; D possibly corresponds to TRBD1 (5 bases). This clonotype originated in a person aged 30 to 80 with non-small cell lung cancer. CDR3 amino acids: CASSRPDSNYGYTF. The CDR3 DNA reads as TGCGCCAGCAGTCGACCCGACAGCAACTATGGCTACACCTTC.